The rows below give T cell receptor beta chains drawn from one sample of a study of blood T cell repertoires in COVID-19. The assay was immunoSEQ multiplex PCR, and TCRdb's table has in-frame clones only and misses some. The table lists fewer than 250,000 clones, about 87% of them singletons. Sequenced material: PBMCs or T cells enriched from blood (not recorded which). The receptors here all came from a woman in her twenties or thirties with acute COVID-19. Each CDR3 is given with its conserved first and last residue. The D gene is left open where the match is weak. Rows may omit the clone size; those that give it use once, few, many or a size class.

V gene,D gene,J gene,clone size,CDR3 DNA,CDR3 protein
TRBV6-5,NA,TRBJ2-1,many,TGTGCCAGCAGCCTCCCGGGGACAAACAATGAGCAGTTCTTC,CASSLPGTNNEQFF
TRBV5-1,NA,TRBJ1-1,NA,TGCGCCAGCAGCTTTGAGGTAGGCAACACTGAAGCTTTCTTT,CASSFEVGNTEAFF
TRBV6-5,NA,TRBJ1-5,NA,TGTGCCAGCCGCAGGGGAATCAATCAGCCCCAGCATTTT,CASRRGINQPQHF
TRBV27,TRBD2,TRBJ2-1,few,TGTGCCAGCAGTTCTCTAGCGGGGGGCTACAATGAGCAGTTCTTC,CASSSLAGGYNEQFF
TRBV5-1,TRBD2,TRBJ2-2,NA,TGCGCCAGCAGCTTAAGCAGGGAGGGCGGGGAGCTGTTTTTT,CASSLSREGGELFF
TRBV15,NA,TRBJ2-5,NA,TGTGCCACCAGCAGAGATGCGGGCGGAGAAGAGACCCAGTACTTC,CATSRDAGGEETQYF
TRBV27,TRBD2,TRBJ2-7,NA,TGTGCCAGCAGCCCCGTTACTAGCGGGGGGCCCGGCGAGCAGTACTTC,CASSPVTSGGPGEQYF
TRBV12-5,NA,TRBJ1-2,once,TGTGCTAGTGGTTTCCAAAACAGGGCTAACTATGGCTACACCTTC,CASGFQNRANYGYTF
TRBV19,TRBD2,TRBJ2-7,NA,TGTGCCAGTAGTATAACTAGCGGGGCATACGAGCAGTACTTC,CASSITSGAYEQYF
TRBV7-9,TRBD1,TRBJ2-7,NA,TGTGCCAGCAGCTTAGTGGGACAGGGGGCCCTCTCCTACGAGCAGTACTTC,CASSLVGQGALSYEQYF
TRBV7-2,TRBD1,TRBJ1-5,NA,TGTGCCAGCAGCGCAGGGACAGATAGCAATCAGCCCCAGCATTTT,CASSAGTDSNQPQHF
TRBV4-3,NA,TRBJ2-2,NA,TGCGCCAGCAGCCAAGAACCTAGCGAGTTCGGGGAGCTGTTTTTT,CASSQEPSEFGELFF
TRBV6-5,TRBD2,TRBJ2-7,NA,TGTGCCACCTCGACTAGCGGTAACTACGAGCAGTACTTC,CATSTSGNYEQYF
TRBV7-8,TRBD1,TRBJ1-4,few,TGTGCCAGCAGCTTAGCCCGGACAGGAGATGCAACTAATGAAAAACTGTTTTTT,CASSLARTGDATNEKLFF